This TCR beta chain came from a study of early T cells in non-severe SARS-CoV-2 infection. Individual cDNA molecules received unique molecular identifiers. One entry per CDR3 protein results from TCRdb running MiXCR on the 5' RACE reads. The table records about 58,000 distinct CDR3 sequences, about 12% of them present only once. This clonotype counts as medium-sized. The receptor was isolated from an adult who was a healthcare worker with PCR-confirmed SARS-CoV-2 infection or an uninfected control (not recorded which). The donor label of this sample is uncertain. Source: whole blood, taken at baseline.

The CDR3 here is CSVETGANYGYTF. As DNA, the CDR3 is TGCAGCGTTGAGACAGGGGCTAACTATGGCTACACCTTC. J is TRBJ1-2 and V is TRBV29-1; 8 positions match TRBD1. V shed 3 bases, J shed 0 bases, and the junction held 0 bases outside the gene matches. The CDR3 length is 13 residues. Germline CDR1 SQVTM, CDR2 ANQGSEA. Complete variable domain (other parts from reference TRBV29-1 and TRBJ1-2): SAVISQKPSRDICQRGTSLTIQCQVDSQVTMMFWYRQQPGQSLTLIATANQGSEATYESGFVIDKFPISRPNLTFSTLTVSNMSPEDSSIYLCSVETGANYGYTFGSGTRLTVV.